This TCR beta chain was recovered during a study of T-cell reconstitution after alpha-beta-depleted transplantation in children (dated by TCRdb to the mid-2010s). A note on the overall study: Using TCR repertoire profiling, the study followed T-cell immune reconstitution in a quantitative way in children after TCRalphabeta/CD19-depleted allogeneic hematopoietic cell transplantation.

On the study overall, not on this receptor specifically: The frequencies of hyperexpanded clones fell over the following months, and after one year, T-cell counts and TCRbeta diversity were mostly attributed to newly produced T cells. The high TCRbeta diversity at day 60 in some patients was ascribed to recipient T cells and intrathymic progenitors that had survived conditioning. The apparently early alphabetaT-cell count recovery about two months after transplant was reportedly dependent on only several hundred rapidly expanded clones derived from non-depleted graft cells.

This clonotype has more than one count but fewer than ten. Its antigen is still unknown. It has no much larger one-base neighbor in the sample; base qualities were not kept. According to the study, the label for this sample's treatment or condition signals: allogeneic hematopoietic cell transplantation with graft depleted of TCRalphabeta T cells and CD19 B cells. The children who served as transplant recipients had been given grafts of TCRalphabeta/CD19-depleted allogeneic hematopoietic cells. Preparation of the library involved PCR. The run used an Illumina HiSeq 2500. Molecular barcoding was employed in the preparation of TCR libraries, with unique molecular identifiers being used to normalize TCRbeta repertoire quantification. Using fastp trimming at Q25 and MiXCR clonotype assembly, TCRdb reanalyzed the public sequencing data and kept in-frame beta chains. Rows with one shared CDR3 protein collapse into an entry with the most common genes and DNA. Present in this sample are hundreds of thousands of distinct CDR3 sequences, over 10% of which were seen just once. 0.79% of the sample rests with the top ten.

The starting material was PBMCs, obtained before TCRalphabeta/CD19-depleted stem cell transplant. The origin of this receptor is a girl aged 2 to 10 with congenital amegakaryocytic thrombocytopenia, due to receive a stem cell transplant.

The CDR3 corresponds to CASSMGQGLAYEQYF. The sequence in DNA is TGTGCCAGCAGTATGGGACAGGGATTGGCCTACGAGCAGTACTTC. The V and J genes are TRBV12-3 or TRBV12-4 and TRBJ2-7; the central 9 bases match TRBD1. From cysteine to phenylalanine, the CDR3 is 15 amino acids long. The retained sequence is limited to the CDR3, 45 bases, with the frame set at the first base. The V end gives up 5 bases and the J end 2 bases, leaving 7 bases in the junction not matched to a gene.